The entry below gives a single TCR beta chain sequence along with its context. Its matching antigen is unknown. Only in-frame clones appear in the TCRdb table, and some are missing; sequencing was by immunoSEQ multiplex PCR. This table holds hundreds of thousands of clones, less than 90% found once. The sample originates from a study of cytomegalovirus exposure and HLA in healthy donors. Germline CDR1 SGHKS, CDR2 YYEKEE (reference sequence). V dropped 2 bases and J dropped 4 bases, with 16 bases sitting between them. This CDR3 has 15 residues. The study's findings and limits: TCR sequences were mostly rare, though some public TCRs occurred in many donors. Specificity for CMV antigens was confirmed in vitro for a few of the CMV-associated chains.

The sequence came from a man aged 18-30 years in good health and CMV-seropositive. The chain couples TRBV5-5 to TRBJ2-7; perhaps TRBD1 as D (5 bases). The specimen sequenced was PBMCs. The chain's CDR3 is CASSFLGVDSYEQYF. The CDR3 DNA reads as TGTGCCAGCAGCTTTTTAGGGGTCGACTCTTACGAGCAGTACTTC.